The clone carrying this T cell receptor (beta chain) occurred a few times. The target antigen is unknown. The data belong to a study of T cell repertoires in cytomegalovirus infection. The wider study: Through public TCR beta signatures, both CMV infection and matching HLA type were indicated. Study-wide findings and caveats: Clonotypes of TCR beta that were HLA-C-restricted and CMV-specific dominated the ex vivo response. Of the TCR beta families, the public ones yielded a cumulative frequency that identified carriers of CMV plus the relevant HLA.

TCRdb processed the reads anew with MiXCR; each CDR3 protein has one entry. Of some 350,000 distinct CDR3 sequences listed, 34% are singletons. Trimming took off 4 bases at V and 1 base at J, with 9 bases between the two ends. The CDR3 is 14 amino acids. The sequenced sample was cultured PBMCs, obtained from culture after CMV antigen stimulation. This rearrangement joins TRBV12-3 or TRBV12-4 to TRBJ2-3, with a tentative D call TRBD1 (6 bases). The source of this sequence is a human donor in good health (CMV status not recorded). Some clones in this sample may be carry-over from other donors' samples. The CDR3, as DNA: TGTGCCAGCAGTTGGACAGTCCGCACAGATACGCAGTATTTT. The encoded protein is CASSWTVRTDTQYF.